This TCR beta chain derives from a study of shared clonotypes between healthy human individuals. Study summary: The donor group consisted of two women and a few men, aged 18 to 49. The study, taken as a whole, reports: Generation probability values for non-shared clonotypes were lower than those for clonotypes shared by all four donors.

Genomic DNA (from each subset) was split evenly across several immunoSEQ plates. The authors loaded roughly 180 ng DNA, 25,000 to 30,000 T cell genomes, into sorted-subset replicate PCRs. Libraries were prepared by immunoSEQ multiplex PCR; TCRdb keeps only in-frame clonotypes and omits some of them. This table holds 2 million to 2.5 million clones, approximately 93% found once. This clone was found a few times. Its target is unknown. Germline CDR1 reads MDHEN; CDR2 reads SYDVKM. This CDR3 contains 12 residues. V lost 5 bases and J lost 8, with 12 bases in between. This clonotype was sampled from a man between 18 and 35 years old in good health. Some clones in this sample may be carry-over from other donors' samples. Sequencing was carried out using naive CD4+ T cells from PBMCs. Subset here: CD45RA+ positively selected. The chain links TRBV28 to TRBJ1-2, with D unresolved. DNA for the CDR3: TGTGCCAGCAGTGTGGCTCCGAGGGGCTACACCTTC. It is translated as CASSVAPRGYTF.